The 6 T cell receptor beta chains below come from one sample, sequenced in a study of T cell responses to AZD1222 COVID-19 vaccine. Using immunoSEQ multiplex PCR, the repertoire was profiled, and TCRdb retains in-frame clones only, with some absent. This sample has roughly 120,000 clones, with approximately 88% found just once. Sequencing used peripheral blood, obtained on day 0 of AZD1222 vaccination. The receptors here all came from an adult in good health.

The chain combines TRBV4-1 with TRBJ2-5, with 10 bases aligning to TRBD1. CDR1 MGHRA and CDR2 YSYEKL come from the germline V gene. V dropped 4 bases and J dropped 0; count of bases not matched to a gene: 8. The CDR3 extends over 17 amino acids. The chain's CDR3 is CASSPNSGQGYQETQYF. In DNA, the CDR3 is TGCGCCAGCAGCCCAAATTCGGGACAGGGGTACCAAGAGACCCAGTACTTC.

Details on this clone: Mismatch with germline at one junction end may stem from a read error. The rearrangement joins TRBV18 to TRBJ2-7, with D maybe TRBD1 (5 bases). CDR1 is KGHSH, CDR2 LQKENI, per germline. The CDR3 covers 9 residues. The CDR3 protein is CASSWTRRF. The CDR3 DNA sequence: TGTGCCAGCTCTTGGACACGGCGGTTC.

The rearrangement uses TRBV20-1 and TRBJ2-1; no firm D call. The CDR3 spans 14 residues. In germline, CDR1 is DFQATT, CDR2 SNEGSKA (reference sequence). Deletions cut 3 bases from V and 1 base from J, with 10 bases between. In nucleotides, the CDR3 is TGCAGTGCTAGTGGGGATGGATCCTACAATGAGCAGTTCTTC. Translated: CSASGDGSYNEQFF.

V and J are TRBV19 and TRBJ2-7; 10 nucleotides match TRBD1. V lost 1 base to trimming and J lost 4 bases; unmatched junction nucleotides: 4. Germline assignment: CDR1 LNHDA and CDR2 SQIVND (reference sequence). This CDR3 spans 15 amino acids. The chain's CDR3 is CASSIAGTGVYEQYF. CDR3 in DNA: TGTGCCAGTAGTATAGCCGGGACAGGGGTTTACGAGCAGTACTTC.

This sequence joins TRBV7-2 and TRBJ1-5, with 10 positions matching TRBD1. Trimming cost V 4 bases and J 7 bases; bases outside gene matches: 4. The CDR3 spans 14 residues. Looked up from germline, CDR1 is SGHTA and CDR2 is FQGNSA. The CDR3 DNA follows: TGTGCCAGCAGCTCGACAGGGGGCTGGCAGCCCCAGCATTTT. This codes for CASSSTGGWQPQHF.

V gene TRBV6-2 or TRBV6-3 combines with J gene TRBJ1-5; maybe TRBD1 (6 bases). Looked up from germline, CDR1 is MNHEY and CDR2 is SVGEGT. The CDR3 consists of 15 residues. V gave up 1 base and J gave up 6 bases, with 13 bases separating them. The CDR3 nucleotides read TGTGCCAGCAGTTACTGGGGGGGGGCAGGTCAGCCCCAGCATTTT. Translation gives CASSYWGGAGQPQHF.